Here is one T cell receptor (beta chain) with its context. The data stem from a study of identifying expanded T cells in peripheral blood. V lost 5 bases, J lost 1 base, and 2 bases stayed unmatched. The CDR3 consists of 13 residues. The germline CDR1 and CDR2 sequences are SGHTA and FQGTGA. Some clones are missing from TCRdb's copy, which holds only in-frame ones; the method was immunoSEQ multiplex PCR. The sample has approximately 130,000 clones, 70% to 90% seen once. Sequenced material: blood. The sequence derives from a person between 18 and 75 years old in good health. V is TRBV7-3 and J is TRBJ2-7, with 7 positions matching TRBD1. In nucleotides, the CDR3 is TGTGCCAGCAGCACACAGGGGTCCTACGAGCAGTACTTC. This codes for CASSTQGSYEQYF.